This T cell receptor (beta chain) was retrieved from a study of T cell responses to AZD1222 COVID-19 vaccine. Study-wide findings and caveats: In the spike-specific TCR repertoire, nearly half reportedly target unmutated variant regions.

Some clones are missing from TCRdb's copy, which holds only in-frame ones; the method was immunoSEQ multiplex PCR. The sample has approximately 110,000 clones; 87% are singletons. Looked up from germline, CDR1 is MDHEN and CDR2 is SYDVKM. V dropped 6 bases and J dropped 4; count of bases not matched to a gene: 13. There are 16 residues in the CDR3. A remark on this clone: What it recognizes is unknown.

This clonotype originated in an adult in good health. The sequenced sample was peripheral blood, obtained on day 0 of AZD1222 vaccination. V and J are TRBV28 and TRBJ2-5; 8 nucleotides align to TRBD1. CDR3 in DNA: TGTGCCAGCAGCGACGGGACAGGCCAGGTCGGAGAGACCCAGTACTTC. This gives the protein CASSDGTGQVGETQYF.